This is a list of T cell receptor beta chains from one sample in a study of spatial heterogeneity in lung cancer. One entry per CDR3 protein, called by TCRdb with MiXCR from the 5' RACE reads. The sample yields about 2,300 distinct CDR3 sequences, around 20% seen once. The source material was lung tumor tissue, sampled at surgery. The receptors were gathered from a male donor with early-stage non-small cell lung cancer. Each CDR3 is given with its conserved first and last residue. A D gene is named only where the DNA matches it firmly. Size is stated for part of the rows, as once, few or many counts, or as a class when the clone is expanded.

V gene,clone size,J gene,D gene,CDR3 protein,CDR3 DNA
TRBV29-1,NA,TRBJ1-1,NA,CSVDGGALNTEAFF,TGCAGCGTTGATGGGGGGGCTTTGAACACTGAAGCTTTCTTT
TRBV6-2/TRBV6-3,medium-sized,TRBJ2-2,TRBD2,CASLRTSGSGELFF,TGTGCCAGCCTGAGGACTAGCGGTTCCGGGGAGCTGTTTTTT
TRBV9,many,TRBJ2-3,NA,CASSVLGESSTDTQYF,TGTGCCAGCAGCGTATTGGGAGAATCTAGCACAGATACGCAGTATTTT
TRBV29-1,many,TRBJ2-3,NA,CSVSGRPYTDTQYF,TGCAGCGTTTCGGGACGGCCTTACACAGATACGCAGTATTTT
TRBV2,once,TRBJ2-2,NA,CASSHWGSSNTGELFF,TGTGCCAGCAGTCATTGGGGGAGTTCGAACACCGGGGAGCTGTTTTTT
TRBV6-1,NA,TRBJ1-5,TRBD1,CASNRGHQPQHF,TGTGCCAGCAACAGGGGCCATCAGCCCCAGCATTTT
TRBV6-2/TRBV6-3,medium-sized,TRBJ1-1,TRBD1,CASRGTGRSTTEAFF,TGTGCCAGCCGGGGGACAGGGAGATCGACCACTGAAGCTTTCTTT
TRBV2,NA,TRBJ2-6,NA,CASSRTASSGANVLTF,TGTGCCAGCAGTCGGACAGCGAGCTCTGGGGCCAACGTCCTGACTTTC
TRBV5-4,many,TRBJ1-2,NA,CASSVRDGYGYTF,TGTGCCAGCAGCGTCCGGGACGGCTATGGCTACACCTTC
TRBV6-6,large,TRBJ1-1,TRBD1,CASSYTGTGRTEAFF,TGTGCCAGCAGTTACACCGGGACAGGGCGGACTGAAGCTTTCTTT
TRBV6-1,NA,TRBJ1-5,NA,CASNKGSNQPQHF,TGTGCCAGTAATAAGGGGAGCAATCAGCCCCAGCATTTT
TRBV10-3,few,TRBJ2-7,NA,CAIRRTANSYEQYF,TGTGCCATCAGGCGGACGGCAAACTCCTACGAGCAGTACTTC
TRBV2,few,TRBJ2-3,TRBD1,CASSDGTGGLSQYF,TGTGCCAGCAGTGACGGGACAGGGGGGCTTTCGCAGTATTTT
TRBV6-5,few,TRBJ2-7,TRBD2,CASSYSSSGFSYEQYF,TGTGCCAGCAGTTACTCGTCTAGCGGGTTCTCCTACGAGCAGTACTTC
TRBV30,many,TRBJ2-7,NA,CAWPDSERPF,TGTGCCTGGCCGGACAGTGAGAGACCTTTC
TRBV28,few,TRBJ1-1,TRBD1,CASSFGTVTSNTEAFF,TGTGCCAGCAGTTTTGGGACAGTAACGTCGAACACTGAAGCTTTCTTT
TRBV11-1,NA,TRBJ2-2,NA,CASSSEPNTGELFF,TGTGCCAGCAGTTCAGAGCCGAACACCGGGGAGCTGTTTTTT
TRBV12-3/TRBV12-4,medium-sized,TRBJ2-7,NA,CASSLNRVNEQYF,TGTGCCAGCAGTTTGAACAGGGTAAACGAGCAGTACTTC
TRBV7-3,few,TRBJ2-3,TRBD2,CASSSPTSPDTQYF,TGTGCCAGCAGCTCACCGACTAGCCCGGATACGCAGTATTTT
TRBV6-6,medium-sized,TRBJ2-7,NA,CASGHSYEQYF,TGTGCCAGTGGACATTCCTACGAGCAGTACTTC
TRBV11-3,NA,TRBJ1-1,TRBD1,CASSSGQGSGNTEAFF,TGTGCCAGCAGCTCCGGACAGGGGAGCGGTAACACTGAAGCTTTCTTT
TRBV9,many,TRBJ2-2,NA,CASSRDIHTGELFF,TGTGCCAGCAGCCGGGACATCCACACCGGGGAGCTGTTTTTT
TRBV19,large,TRBJ1-5,NA,CASSPLDLSRNQPQHF,TGTGCCAGTAGTCCCCTGGACCTATCTCGGAATCAGCCCCAGCATTTT
TRBV7-9,many,TRBJ1-6,NA,CASGYSVADNSPLHF,TGTGCCAGCGGGTATAGTGTGGCCGATAATTCACCCCTCCACTTT
TRBV20-1,medium-sized,TRBJ1-1,NA,CSARPTGPTEAFF,TGCAGTGCTAGACCTACAGGGCCCACTGAAGCTTTCTTT
TRBV27,NA,TRBJ2-3,TRBD2,CASSWTSGITDTQYF,TGTGCCAGCAGTTGGACTAGCGGGATCACAGATACGCAGTATTTT
TRBV20-1,many,TRBJ2-3,TRBD2,CSAPLAGALPSTDTQYF,TGCAGTGCCCCACTAGCGGGGGCGCTCCCTTCCACAGATACGCAGTATTTT
TRBV6-6,few,TRBJ1-6,NA,CASSSPENSPLHF,TGTGCCAGCAGTTCTCCTGAAAATTCACCCCTCCACTTT
TRBV28,large,TRBJ1-1,NA,CASSYLDFSLKAFF,TGTGCCAGCTCTTATCTAGACTTCTCTTTGAAAGCTTTCTTT
TRBV20-1,NA,TRBJ1-5,NA,CSARSPFGDQPQHF,TGCAGTGCTAGATCTCCATTTGGGGATCAGCCCCAGCATTTT
TRBV12-3/TRBV12-4,NA,TRBJ1-1,TRBD1,CASSLGQGEAFF,TGTGCCAGCAGTTTAGGACAGGGAGAAGCTTTCTTT
TRBV4-3,NA,TRBJ1-1,NA,CASSQQTRNTEAFF,TGCGCCAGCAGCCAACAGACTCGGAACACTGAAGCTTTCTTT
TRBV4-3,NA,TRBJ2-3,TRBD2,CASSQDLVAGLNTDTQYF,TGCGCCAGCAGCCAAGATCTAGTAGCGGGATTAAACACAGATACGCAGTATTTT
TRBV19,medium-sized,TRBJ2-7,TRBD2,CASSVLAGPFGEQYF,TGTGCCAGTAGTGTGCTAGCGGGTCCCTTTGGCGAGCAGTACTTC
TRBV29-1,medium-sized,TRBJ2-7,TRBD1,CSVLTGLYEQYF,TGCAGCGTCCTGACAGGGCTCTACGAGCAGTACTTC
TRBV20-1,NA,TRBJ1-1,NA,CSARDRQSTEAFF,TGCAGTGCTAGAGACCGACAGTCCACTGAAGCTTTCTTT
TRBV5-5,medium-sized,TRBJ1-2,NA,CASSLIPNQSTGYTF,TGTGCCAGCAGCTTAATACCCAACCAGTCGACCGGCTACACCTTC
TRBV11-3,many,TRBJ2-3,TRBD1,CASSSGQGSNTDTQYF,TGTGCCAGCAGCTCAGGACAGGGTTCTAATACAGATACGCAGTATTTT
TRBV12-3/TRBV12-4,few,TRBJ2-2,TRBD2,CATTGLSMWTGELFF,TGTGCCACTACGGGACTATCGATGTGGACCGGGGAGCTGTTTTTT
TRBV6-2/TRBV6-3,once,TRBJ2-1,NA,CASSSVTYNEQFF,TGTGCCAGCAGTAGCGTTACCTACAATGAGCAGTTCTTC
TRBV28,NA,TRBJ1-2,TRBD1,CASSLGGQGYGYTF,TGTGCCAGCAGTTTGGGGGGACAGGGATATGGCTACACCTTC
TRBV5-1,once,TRBJ2-2,NA,CASSPGAAGELFF,TGCGCCAGCAGCCCCGGGGCGGCCGGGGAGCTGTTTTTT
TRBV24-1,many,TRBJ2-1,NA,CATSDPDDTHSYNEQFF,TGTGCCACCAGTGACCCCGACGACACACACTCCTACAATGAGCAGTTCTTC
TRBV7-2,medium-sized,TRBJ1-4,TRBD1,CASSFRDRGSDEKLFF,TGTGCCAGCAGCTTCCGGGACAGGGGGTCGGATGAAAAACTGTTTTTT
TRBV6-2/TRBV6-3,medium-sized,TRBJ2-1,NA,CASSKLGNEQFF,TGTGCCAGCAGCAAGTTGGGGAATGAGCAGTTCTTC
TRBV6-5,medium-sized,TRBJ1-6,NA,CASSGGDTRTYNSPLHF,TGTGCCAGCAGTGGAGGGGACACTCGGACTTATAATTCACCCCTCCACTTT
TRBV29-1,many,TRBJ2-7,NA,CSAWGSEQYF,TGCAGCGCTTGGGGTAGTGAGCAGTACTTC
TRBV7-2,many,TRBJ1-2,TRBD1,CASSIGQGSYGYTF,TGTGCCAGCAGCATCGGACAGGGGAGCTATGGCTACACCTTC
TRBV6-6,few,TRBJ1-1,NA,CASGHTEAFF,TGTGCCAGCGGACACACTGAAGCTTTCTTT
TRBV5-5,few,TRBJ1-5,NA,CASSLEQDQPQHF,TGTGCCAGCAGCTTGGAACAGGATCAGCCCCAGCATTTT
TRBV20-1,many,TRBJ1-5,NA,CSAQREKSQPQHF,TGCAGTGCTCAGCGGGAGAAGAGTCAGCCCCAGCATTTT
TRBV19,NA,TRBJ1-2,NA,CASSRTENYGYTF,TGTGCCAGCTCTAGGACAGAAAACTATGGCTACACCTTC
TRBV19,medium-sized,TRBJ1-2,NA,CASSIARDGYTF,TGTGCCAGTAGTATAGCCAGGGATGGCTACACCTTC
TRBV20-1,medium-sized,TRBJ1-4,NA,CSARTEKLFF,TGCAGTGCCCGCACAGAGAAACTGTTTTTT
TRBV5-1,few,TRBJ2-3,NA,CASSFGDGDTQYF,TGCGCCAGCAGCTTTGGGGACGGAGATACGCAGTATTTT
TRBV20-1,NA,TRBJ2-7,TRBD1,CSAVARQGAYEQYF,TGCAGTGCTGTGGCGAGGCAGGGGGCCTACGAGCAGTACTTC
TRBV29-1,many,TRBJ2-2,NA,CSVRTANTGELFF,TGCAGCGTTCGGACAGCTAACACCGGGGAGCTGTTTTTT
TRBV28,many,TRBJ2-3,NA,CASGKYTDTQYF,TGTGCCAGCGGGAAGTACACAGATACGCAGTATTTT
TRBV6-2/TRBV6-3,NA,TRBJ1-2,NA,CASSYERGDYGYTF,TGTGCCAGCAGTTACGAGAGGGGGGACTATGGCTACACCTTC